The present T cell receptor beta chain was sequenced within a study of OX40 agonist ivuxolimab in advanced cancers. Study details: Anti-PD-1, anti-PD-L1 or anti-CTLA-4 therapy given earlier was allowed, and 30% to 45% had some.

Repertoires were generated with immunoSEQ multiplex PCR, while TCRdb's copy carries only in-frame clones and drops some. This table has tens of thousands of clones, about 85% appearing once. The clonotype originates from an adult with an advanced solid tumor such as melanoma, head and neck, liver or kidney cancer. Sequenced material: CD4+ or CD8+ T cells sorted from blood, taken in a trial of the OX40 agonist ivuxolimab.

The chain's CDR3 is CASSSKRSGVSTDTQYF. The CDR3 DNA follows: TGTGCCAGCAGCTCCAAACGGAGCGGGGTGAGCACAGATACGCAGTATTTT. The chain combines TRBV7-2 with TRBJ2-3; 7 bases align to TRBD2. Germline V gene data show CDR1 as SGHTA and CDR2 as FQGNSA. V was pared by 4 bases and J by 0 bases, with 10 bases of the junction left unmatched. The CDR3 runs to 17 residues.